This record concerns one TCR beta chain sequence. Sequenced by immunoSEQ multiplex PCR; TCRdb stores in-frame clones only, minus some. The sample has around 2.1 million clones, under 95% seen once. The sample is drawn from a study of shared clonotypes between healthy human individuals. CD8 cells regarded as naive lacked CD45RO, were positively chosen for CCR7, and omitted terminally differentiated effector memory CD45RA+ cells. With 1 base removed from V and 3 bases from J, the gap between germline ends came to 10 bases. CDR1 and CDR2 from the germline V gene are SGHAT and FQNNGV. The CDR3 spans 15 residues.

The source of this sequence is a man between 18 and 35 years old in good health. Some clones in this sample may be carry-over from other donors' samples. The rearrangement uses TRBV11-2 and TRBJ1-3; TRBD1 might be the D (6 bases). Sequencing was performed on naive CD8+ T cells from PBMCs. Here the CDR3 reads CASSLAGGSGNTIYF. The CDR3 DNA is TGTGCCAGCAGCTTAGCCGGGGGCAGTGGAAACACCATATATTTT.